The 27 T cell receptor beta chains below were found in one sample sequenced in a study of T cell responses to AZD1222 COVID-19 vaccine. Assay used: immunoSEQ multiplex PCR; TCRdb lists only in-frame clones, some missing. The table has about 140,000 clones, roughly 92% seen once. Sample: peripheral blood, taken 28 days after the second AZD1222 dose. These receptors all come from an adult who received the AZD1222 COVID-19 vaccine.

The J gene is TRBJ1-3, the V gene TRBV9, with a possible D match to TRBD1 (6 bases). The CDR3 contains 16 residues. Germline values: CDR1 SGDLS, CDR2 YYNGEE. V lost 5 bases and J 0 bases, leaving 15 bases between the germline ends. Here the CDR3 DNA reads TGTGCCAGCAGTCTCCAACAGGGCCCCTCTGGAAACACCATATATTTT. This translates into CASSLQQGPSGNTIYF.

The V and J genes are TRBV6-5 and TRBJ2-1, with TRBD2 matching over 13 bases. CDR3 length equals 15 residues. Trimming removed 5 bases from V and 5 bases from J; junction bases left unmatched: 3. CDR1 and CDR2 (germline): MNHEY, SVGAGI. The CDR3 nucleotides read TGTGCCAGCAGTAAGGGACTAGCGGGACACAATGAGCAGTTCTTC. This codes for CASSKGLAGHNEQFF.

The chain recombines TRBV2 with TRBJ2-7; possible D gene TRBD1, 6 bases. V lost 2 bases, J lost 4 bases, and 18 bases lay in between. Germline values: CDR1 SNHLY, CDR2 FYNNEI. CDR3 length: 16 amino acids. DNA of the CDR3: TGTGCCAGCAGTGAACCGCCGACAGGTACTTGGTACGAGCAGTACTTC. Residues: CASSEPPTGTWYEQYF.

The chain recombines TRBV19 with TRBJ1-1; 9 bases align to TRBD1. J gave up 11 bases and V 1 base, and 8 bases lay outside the gene matches. The CDR3 extends over 14 amino acids. In germline, CDR1 is LNHDA, CDR2 SQIVND (reference sequence). The CDR3 DNA reads as TGTGCCAGTAGTATAGCCCCAGACAGGGGGAGGGCTTTCTTT. It yields the protein CASSIAPDRGRAFF.

The chain has TRBV4-3 and TRBJ2-2, with 7 bases aligning to TRBD1. Germline assignment: CDR1 LGHNA and CDR2 YSLEER. The CDR3 has 15 residues. Trimming took 6 bases from V and 6 from J; bases not matched to a gene: 10. CDR3 coding DNA: TGCGCCAGCAGACTGGACAGGAATGTAGCCGGGGAGCTGTTTTTT. Translation: CASRLDRNVAGELFF.

The rearrangement joins TRBV7-2 to TRBJ2-5; 9 bases align to TRBD2. The ends lost 0 bases at V and 4 bases at J; junction bases unmatched: 15. CDR1 and CDR2 (germline): SGHTA, FQGNSA. This CDR3 is 19 amino acids long. The CDR3 here is CASSLAGYRTSELPETQYF. The CDR3 DNA sequence: TGTGCCAGCAGCTTAGCGGGGTATCGGACTAGCGAACTCCCAGAGACCCAGTACTTC. Based on the CDR3 plus reference TRBV7-2 and TRBJ2-5, the full variable domain is GAGVSQSPSNKVTEKGKDVELRCDPISGHTALYWYRQSLGQGLEFLIYFQGNSAPDKSGLPSDRFSAERTGGSVSTLTIQRTQQEDSAVYLCASSLAGYRTSELPETQYFGPGTRLLVL.

The chain links TRBV7-2 to TRBJ2-2; 12 nucleotides line up with TRBD1. CDR1 is SGHTA, CDR2 FQGNSA, per germline. CDR3 length: 18 amino acids. Trimming took 1 base from V and 2 from J; bases not matched to a gene: 5. DNA of the CDR3: TGTGCCAGCAGCTTAGTTGGGACAGGGGGCGTCAACACCGGGGAGCTGTTTTTT. It is translated as CASSLVGTGGVNTGELFF.

This clone has only a few counts. This sequence joins TRBV5-3 and TRBJ1-5; D not resolved. TRBV5-3 is labeled an ORF, and its function is uncertain. The CDR3 runs to 13 residues. V was cut by 0 bases and J by 7 bases, with 8 bases left in between. CDR3 sequence: CARSLDLQQPQHF. The DNA for the CDR3 is TGTGCCAGAAGCTTGGACCTACAGCAGCCCCAGCATTTT.

The chain recombines TRBV27 with TRBJ1-3; D not certain. The CDR3 length is 13 residues. The V gene lost 6 bases and the J gene lost 0 bases, with 6 bases spanning the gap. Germline CDR1 and CDR2: MNHEY and SMNVEV (reference sequence). CDR3 loop: CASSTASGNTIYF. In DNA, the CDR3 is TGTGCCAGCAGCACAGCCTCTGGAAACACCATATATTTT.

The rearrangement joins TRBV7-6 to TRBJ2-6; D unclear. The V end was cut by 2 bases, the J end by 1 base, with 12 bases between. Per the germline V gene, CDR1 is SGHVS and CDR2 is FNYEAQ. The CDR3 spans 17 residues. CDR3 nucleotide sequence: TGTGCCAGCAGCTTATTCAGCGCGTGGTCTGGGGCCAACGTCCTGACTTTC. Protein sequence: CASSLFSAWSGANVLTF.

The chain joins TRBV7-6 to TRBJ2-1; unclear D gene. Germline V gives CDR1 SGHVS, CDR2 FNYEAQ. Deletions cut 1 base from V and 9 bases from J, with 16 bases between. The CDR3 has 15 amino acids. The DNA for the CDR3 is TGTGCCAGCAGCTTAGAGTCGGTATTCGATGGTGAGCAGTTCTTC. This encodes CASSLESVFDGEQFF.

The chain joins TRBV3-1 (or the pseudogene TRBV3-2) to TRBJ2-7, with a tentative D call TRBD1 (6 bases). Germline values: CDR1 LGHDT, CDR2 YNNKEL (reference sequence). V gave up 7 bases and J gave up 3 bases, with 19 bases separating them. The CDR3 contains 15 residues. The CDR3 loop reads CASTRKPGENYEQYF. For the CDR3, the DNA is TGTGCCAGCACCCGCAAGCCAGGGGAGAACTACGAGCAGTACTTC.

The V call is TRBV5-1, the J call TRBJ2-1; 9 positions agree with TRBD2. Looked up from germline, CDR1 is SGHRS and CDR2 is YFSETQ. V shed 0 bases and J 0 bases; nucleotides not matched to a gene: 7. The CDR3 loop spans 18 amino acids. CDR3 sequence: CASSLGLLAGISYNEQFF. The CDR3 DNA reads TGCGCCAGCAGCTTGGGTTTGCTAGCGGGGATCTCCTACAATGAGCAGTTCTTC.

The chain is built from TRBV28 and TRBJ2-1; possible D gene TRBD2, 5 bases. The V end lost 1 base, the J end lost 10 bases, and 8 bases lay between the germline ends. Germline V gene lookup returns CDR1 MDHEN and CDR2 SYDVKM. The CDR3 runs 12 residues. CDR3 residues: CASSLSGIEQFF. CDR3 DNA sequence: TGTGCCAGCAGTTTATCCGGGATCGAGCAGTTCTTC.

Comment on this clone: Other DNA sequences within the sample encode an identical CDR3. V gene TRBV11-3 combines with J gene TRBJ2-2, with no clear D. The CDR3 loop spans 13 amino acids. From germline, CDR1 is SGHNT and CDR2 YENEEA. The germline V and J ends were trimmed by 2 bases and 4 bases, with 5 bases remaining between them. The CDR3 region has the DNA TGTGCCAGCAGCTTACGCGGCACCGGGGAGCTGTTTTTT. Translated, it gives CASSLRGTGELFF.

This clone was counted a single time. The chain couples TRBV6-5 to TRBJ1-2, with a tentative D call TRBD1 (5 bases). The length of the CDR3 is 15 residues. The V and J ends lost 6 bases and 6 bases respectively, with 20 bases between them. Germline CDR1 is MNHEY and CDR2 is SVGAGI. The CDR3 loop reads CASSKNPQARDGYTF. CDR3 bases: TGTGCCAGCAGCAAAAACCCCCAGGCCAGGGATGGCTACACCTTC.

The sample holds a few counts of this clone. The chain uses TRBV5-8 and TRBJ1-2, with TRBD1 as a possible D gene (5 bases). V shed 1 base and J shed 7 bases, with 17 bases lying between them. The CDR3 contains 15 residues. Germline V gives CDR1 SGHTS, CDR2 YDEGEE. This chain's CDR3 is CASSLYPNSGGGYTF. The CDR3, as DNA: TGTGCCAGCAGCTTGTATCCGAATTCGGGGGGTGGCTACACCTTC. Combining the CDR3 with reference TRBV5-8 and TRBJ1-2 gives the whole variable domain EAGVTQSPTHLIKTRGQQATLRCSPISGHTSVYWYQQALGLGLQFLLWYDEGEERNRGNFPPRFSGRQFPNYSSELNVNALELEDSALYLCASSLYPNSGGGYTFGSGTRLTVV.

This clone has only one observation. The rearrangement uses TRBV19 and TRBJ2-7; D ambiguous. Between the trimmed V and J ends, which lost 2 bases and 3 bases, there was a span of 11 bases. Per germline, CDR1 LNHDA and CDR2 SQIVND (reference sequence). The CDR3 extends over 14 amino acids. CDR3 DNA: TGTGCCAGTAGTATAAGGCAGCCCTACTACGAGCAGTACTTC. Translating it yields CASSIRQPYYEQYF.

The chain couples TRBV5-1 to TRBJ2-5; TRBD2 matches at 12 bases. The CDR3 extends over 15 amino acids. Trimming cost V 4 bases and J 2 bases; bases outside gene matches: 3. The germline V gene has CDR1 SGHRS and CDR2 YFSETQ. This CDR3 is CASSIGLAGQETQYF. The CDR3 DNA reads as TGCGCCAGCAGCATAGGACTAGCGGGACAAGAGACCCAGTACTTC.

The rearrangement joins TRBV7-9 to TRBJ2-5; weak D call: TRBD2 (6 bases). The CDR3 runs to 14 residues. Per the germline V gene, CDR1 is SEHNR and CDR2 is FQNEAQ (reference sequence). V shed 5 bases and J shed 4 bases, with 14 bases lying between them. CDR3 in amino acids: CASSQRGSGETQYF. CDR3 nucleotide sequence: TGTGCCAGCAGCCAACGGGGGAGTGGAGAGACCCAGTACTTC.

The chain employs TRBV20-1 and TRBJ2-5; D unresolved. The CDR3 is 13 amino acids. In germline, CDR1 is DFQATT, CDR2 SNEGSKA (reference sequence). V dropped 3 bases and J dropped 6 bases, with 14 bases sitting between them. CDR3 sequence: CSASFGSLQTQYF. Written as DNA, the CDR3 is TGCAGTGCTAGTTTTGGTAGTTTGCAGACCCAGTACTTC.

The J gene is TRBJ2-7, the V gene TRBV7-9; tentatively, D is TRBD2 (7 bases). This CDR3 contains 13 residues. Trimming shortened V by 6 bases and J by 6 bases, and 15 bases separated the two germline ends. CDR1 and CDR2 from the germline V gene are SEHNR and FQNEAQ (reference sequence). The CDR3 region has the DNA TGTGCCAGCAGTCTATCGGGGGGCGGCGAGCAGTACTTC. Amino acids: CASSLSGGGEQYF.

This chain uses TRBV20-1 with TRBJ1-1; unclear D gene. Germline V gene lookup returns CDR1 DFQATT and CDR2 SNEGSKA (reference sequence). With 3 bases removed from V and 1 base from J, the gap between germline ends came to 9 bases. The CDR3 length is 13 residues. CDR3 in DNA: TGCAGTGCTAGTCCGACCGGGAACACTGAAGCTTTCTTT. Encoded protein: CSASPTGNTEAFF.

The chain uses TRBV5-6 and TRBJ1-3, with D perhaps TRBD1 (6 bases). Trimming took off 4 bases at V and 4 bases at J, with 9 bases between the two ends. This CDR3 comprises 13 residues. Germline lookup yields CDR1 SGHDT and CDR2 YYEEEE. The CDR3 loop reads CASSEDRGNTIYF. DNA for the CDR3: TGTGCCAGCAGCGAAGACAGGGGAAACACCATATATTTT.

The chain employs TRBV5-1 and TRBJ1-4; tentative D call: TRBD1 (5 bases). V was clipped by 4 bases and J by 0 bases, with 16 bases between them. Germline-derived CDR1 and CDR2 are SGHRS and YFSETQ. The CDR3 has 17 residues. This chain's CDR3 is CASSHRGSPATNEKLFF. The CDR3 nucleotides read TGCGCCAGCAGCCACCGGGGGAGCCCTGCAACTAATGAAAAACTGTTTTTT.

The rearrangement links TRBV5-1 to TRBJ2-5; D is unresolved. The CDR3 consists of 17 residues. The V gene lost 4 bases and the J gene lost 1 base, with 20 bases spanning the gap. Germline values: CDR1 SGHRS, CDR2 YFSETQ. The CDR3: CASSLGPVGGSQETQYF. Written as DNA, the CDR3 is TGCGCCAGCAGCCTGGGCCCAGTGGGCGGTTCCCAAGAGACCCAGTACTTC.

The CDR3, as DNA: TGTGCCAGCAGCTTTGGGACCTACGAGCAGTACTTC. Translated, it gives CASSFGTYEQYF. The chain couples TRBV13 to TRBJ2-7; D not resolved. The CDR3 runs to 12 residues. Trimming took off 3 bases at V and 2 bases at J, with 5 bases between the two ends. Germline V CDR1 and CDR2: PRHDT, FYEKMQ (reference sequence).